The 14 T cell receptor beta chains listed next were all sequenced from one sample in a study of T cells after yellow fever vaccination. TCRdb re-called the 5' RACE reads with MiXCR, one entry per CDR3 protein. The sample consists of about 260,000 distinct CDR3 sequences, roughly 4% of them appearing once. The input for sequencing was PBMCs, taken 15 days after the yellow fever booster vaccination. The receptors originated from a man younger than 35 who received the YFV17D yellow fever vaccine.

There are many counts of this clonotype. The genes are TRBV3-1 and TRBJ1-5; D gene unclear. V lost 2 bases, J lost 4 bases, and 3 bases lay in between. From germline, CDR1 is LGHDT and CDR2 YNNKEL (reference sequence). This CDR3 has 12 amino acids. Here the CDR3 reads CASSQINQPQHF. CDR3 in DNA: TGTGCCAGCAGCCAAATAAATCAGCCCCAGCATTTT.

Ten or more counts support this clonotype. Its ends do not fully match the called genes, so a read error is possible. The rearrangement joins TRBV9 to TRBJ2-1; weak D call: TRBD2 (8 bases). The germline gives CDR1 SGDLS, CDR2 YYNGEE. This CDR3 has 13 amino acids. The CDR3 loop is CASSVVPGGTEVF. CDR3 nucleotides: TGTGCCAGCAGCGTAGTACCGGGAGGGACAGAGGTCTTC. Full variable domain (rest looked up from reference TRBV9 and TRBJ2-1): DSGVTQTPKHLITATGQRVTLRCSPRSGDLSVYWYQQSLDQGLQFLIQYYNGEERAKGNILERFSAQQFPDLHSELNLSSLELGDSALYFCASSVVPGGTEVFGPGTRLTVL.

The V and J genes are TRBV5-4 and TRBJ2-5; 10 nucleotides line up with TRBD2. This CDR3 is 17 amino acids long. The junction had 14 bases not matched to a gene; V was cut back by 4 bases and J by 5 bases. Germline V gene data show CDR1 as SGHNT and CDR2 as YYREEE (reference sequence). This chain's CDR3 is CASSPSKGAGGRETQYF. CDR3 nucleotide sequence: TGTGCCAGCAGCCCCTCCAAGGGAGCGGGGGGGCGGGAGACCCAGTACTTC.

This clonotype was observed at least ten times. The CDR3: CASSLGGQDTEAFF. The CDR3, as DNA: TGTGCCAGCAGCTTAGGTGGACAGGACACTGAAGCTTTCTTT. V gene TRBV7-9 combines with J gene TRBJ1-1, with TRBD1 matching 7 bases. Germline lookup yields CDR1 SEHNR and CDR2 FQNEAQ (reference sequence). This CDR3 has 14 amino acids. Trimming cost V 1 base and J 3 bases; bases outside gene matches: 2.

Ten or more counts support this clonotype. CDR3 sequence: CASSLRGQGGYEQYF. The CDR3, as DNA: TGTGCCAGCAGCTTGCGTGGACAGGGTGGGTACGAGCAGTACTTC. J is TRBJ2-7 and V is TRBV11-2; 8 nucleotides match TRBD1. Unmatched junction bases numbered 8, after V lost 3 bases and J lost 4 bases. The V gene's germline CDR1 is SGHAT and CDR2 FQNNGV. The CDR3 loop spans 15 amino acids.

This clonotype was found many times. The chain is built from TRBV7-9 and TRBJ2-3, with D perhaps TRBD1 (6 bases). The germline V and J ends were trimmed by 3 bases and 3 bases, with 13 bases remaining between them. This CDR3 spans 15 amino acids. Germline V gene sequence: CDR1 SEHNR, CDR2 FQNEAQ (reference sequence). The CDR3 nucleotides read TGTGCCAGCAGCTTCGTACAGGGACATACAGATACGCAGTATTTT. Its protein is CASSFVQGHTDTQYF.

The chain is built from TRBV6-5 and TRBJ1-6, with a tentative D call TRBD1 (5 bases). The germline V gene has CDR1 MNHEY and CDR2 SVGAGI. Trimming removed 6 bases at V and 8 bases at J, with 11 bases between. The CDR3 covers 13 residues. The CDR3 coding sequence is TGTGCCAGCAGCCCGAGGACACATTCACCCCTCCACTTT. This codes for CASSPRTHSPLHF.

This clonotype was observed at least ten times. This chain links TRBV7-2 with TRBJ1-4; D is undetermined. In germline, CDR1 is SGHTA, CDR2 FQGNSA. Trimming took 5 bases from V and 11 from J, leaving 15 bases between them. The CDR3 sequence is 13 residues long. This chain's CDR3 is CASSVGEYGKLFF. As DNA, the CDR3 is TGTGCCAGCAGCGTCGGGGAGTATGGGAAACTGTTTTTT.

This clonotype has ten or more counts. The chain's CDR3 is CASSIQGGDTQYF. CDR3 nucleotide sequence: TGTGCCAGCAGTATTCAGGGAGGAGATACGCAGTATTTT. The chain has TRBV5-4 and TRBJ2-3; TRBD2 is a possible D gene (6 bases). The germline V gene encodes CDR1 SGHNT and CDR2 YYREEE (reference sequence). The CDR3 is 13 residues long. The germline V and J ends were trimmed by 5 bases and 5 bases, with 12 bases remaining between them.

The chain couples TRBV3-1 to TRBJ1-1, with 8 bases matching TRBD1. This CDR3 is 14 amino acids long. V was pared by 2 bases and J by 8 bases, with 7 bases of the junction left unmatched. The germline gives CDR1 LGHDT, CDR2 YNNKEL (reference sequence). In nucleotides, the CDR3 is TGTGCCAGCAGCCAAATCGTGGCAGGGGGCGAAGCTTTCTTT. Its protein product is CASSQIVAGGEAFF.

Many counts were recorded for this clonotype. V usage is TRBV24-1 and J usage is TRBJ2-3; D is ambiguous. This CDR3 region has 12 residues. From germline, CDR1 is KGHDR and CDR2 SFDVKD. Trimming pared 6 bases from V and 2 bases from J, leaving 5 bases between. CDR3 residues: CATSRFTDTQYF. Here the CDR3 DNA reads TGTGCCACCAGTCGATTCACAGATACGCAGTATTTT.

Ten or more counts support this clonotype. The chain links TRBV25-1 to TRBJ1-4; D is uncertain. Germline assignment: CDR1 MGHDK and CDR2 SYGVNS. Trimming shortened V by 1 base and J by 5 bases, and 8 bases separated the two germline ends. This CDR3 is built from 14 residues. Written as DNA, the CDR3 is TGTGCCAGCAGTGAATCATCGATAAATGAAAAACTGTTTTTT. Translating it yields CASSESSINEKLFF.

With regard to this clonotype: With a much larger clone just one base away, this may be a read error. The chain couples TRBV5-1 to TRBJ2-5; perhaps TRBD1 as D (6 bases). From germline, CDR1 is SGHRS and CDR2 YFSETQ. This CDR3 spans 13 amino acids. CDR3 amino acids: CASSLGTEESQYF. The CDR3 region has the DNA TGCGCCAGCAGCTTGGGGACAGAAGAGAGCCAGTACTTC.

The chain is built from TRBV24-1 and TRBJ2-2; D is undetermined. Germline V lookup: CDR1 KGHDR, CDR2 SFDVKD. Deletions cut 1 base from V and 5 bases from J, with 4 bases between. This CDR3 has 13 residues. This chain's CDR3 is CATSDLSTGELFF. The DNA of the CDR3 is TGTGCCACCAGTGATTTAAGTACCGGGGAGCTGTTTTTT.